This T cell receptor (beta chain) was captured by sequencing in a study of somatic mutations in cytotoxic T cells in rheumatoid arthritis. About this clone: The antigen remains undetermined.

Findings and caveats of the study: Over 20% of CD8+ cells belonged to the largest CD8+ clone in about an eighth of the 65 patients. Clonality of CD8+ cells rose with age in rheumatoid arthritis patients but not healthy controls.

Measured with immunoSEQ multiplex PCR; TCRdb has only the in-frame clones, and not every one. The sample includes 15,000 to 20,000 clones, approximately 82% of them seen just once. The sequencing sample was made of CD8+ T cells sorted from blood. The source of this sequence is a woman between 50 and 59 years old with rheumatoid arthritis.

The CDR3 spells CASSPPGGPNEQFF. In DNA, the CDR3 is TGTGCCAGCAGTCCCCCAGGAGGGCCCAATGAGCAGTTCTTC. This chain links TRBV28 with TRBJ2-1, with a weak D call TRBD2 (6 bases). Between the trimmed V and J ends, which lost 5 bases and 6 bases, there was a span of 14 bases. The CDR3 covers 14 residues. In germline, CDR1 is MDHEN, CDR2 SYDVKM.